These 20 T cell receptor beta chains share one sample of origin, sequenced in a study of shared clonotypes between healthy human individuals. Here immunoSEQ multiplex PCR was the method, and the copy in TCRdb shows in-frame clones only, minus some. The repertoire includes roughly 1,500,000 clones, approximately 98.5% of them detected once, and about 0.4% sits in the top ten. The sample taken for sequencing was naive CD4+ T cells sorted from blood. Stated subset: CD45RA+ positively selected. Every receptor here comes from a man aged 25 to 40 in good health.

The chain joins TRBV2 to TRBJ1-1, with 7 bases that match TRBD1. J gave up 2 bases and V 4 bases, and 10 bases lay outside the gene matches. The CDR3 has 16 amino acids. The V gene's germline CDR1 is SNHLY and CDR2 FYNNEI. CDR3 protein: CASSGRDSLINTEAFF. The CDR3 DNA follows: TGTGCCAGCAGTGGAAGGGACAGCCTGATTAACACTGAAGCTTTCTTT.

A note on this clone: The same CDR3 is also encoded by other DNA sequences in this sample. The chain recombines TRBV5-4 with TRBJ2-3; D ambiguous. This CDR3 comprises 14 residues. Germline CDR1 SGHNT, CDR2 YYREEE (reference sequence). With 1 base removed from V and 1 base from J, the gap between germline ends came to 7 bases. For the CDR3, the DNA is TGTGCCAGCAGCTTGCCCTCAGGCACAGATACGCAGTATTTT. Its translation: CASSLPSGTDTQYF.

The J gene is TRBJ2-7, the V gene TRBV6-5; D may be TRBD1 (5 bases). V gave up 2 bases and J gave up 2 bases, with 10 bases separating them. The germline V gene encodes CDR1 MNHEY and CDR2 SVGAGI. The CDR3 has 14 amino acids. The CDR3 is CASSYMGPPYEQYF. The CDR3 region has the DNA TGTGCCAGCAGTTACATGGGGCCCCCCTACGAGCAGTACTTC.

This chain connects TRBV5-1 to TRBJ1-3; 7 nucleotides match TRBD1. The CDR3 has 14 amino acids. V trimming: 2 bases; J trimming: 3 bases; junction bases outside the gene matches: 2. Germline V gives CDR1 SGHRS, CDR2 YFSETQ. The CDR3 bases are TGCGCCAGCAGCTTCACAGGGGATGGAAACACCATATATTTT. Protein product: CASSFTGDGNTIYF.

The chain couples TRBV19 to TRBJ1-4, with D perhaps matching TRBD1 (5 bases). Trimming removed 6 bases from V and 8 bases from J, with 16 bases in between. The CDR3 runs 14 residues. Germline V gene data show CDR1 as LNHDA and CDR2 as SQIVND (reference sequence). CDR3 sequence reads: CASREGTQREKLFF. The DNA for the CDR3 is TGTGCCAGTAGGGAAGGGACGCAACGAGAAAAACTGTTTTTT. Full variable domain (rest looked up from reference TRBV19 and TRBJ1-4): DGGITQSPKYLFRKEGQNVTLSCEQNLNHDAMYWYRQDPGQGLRLIYYSQIVNDFQKGDIAEGYSVSREKKESFPLTVTSAQKNPTAFYLCASREGTQREKLFFGSGTQLSVL.

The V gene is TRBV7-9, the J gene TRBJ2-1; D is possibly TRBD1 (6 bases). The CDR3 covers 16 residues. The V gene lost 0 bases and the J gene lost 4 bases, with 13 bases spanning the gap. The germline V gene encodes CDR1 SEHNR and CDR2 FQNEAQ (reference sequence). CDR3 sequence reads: CASSLAGHGKYNEQFF. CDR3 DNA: TGTGCCAGCAGCTTAGCGGGACATGGGAAATACAATGAGCAGTTCTTC.

In nucleotides, the CDR3 is TGTGCCAGCAGCCCGGCCCATTTGCGGGCAACGGACGAGCAGTACTTC. As protein: CASSPAHLRATDEQYF. The V gene is TRBV7-8, the J gene TRBJ2-7, with a weak D call TRBD2 (5 bases). The CDR3 extends over 16 amino acids. The germline V and J ends were trimmed by 5 bases and 5 bases, with 22 bases remaining between them. Germline V lookup: CDR1 SGHVS, CDR2 FQNEAQ.

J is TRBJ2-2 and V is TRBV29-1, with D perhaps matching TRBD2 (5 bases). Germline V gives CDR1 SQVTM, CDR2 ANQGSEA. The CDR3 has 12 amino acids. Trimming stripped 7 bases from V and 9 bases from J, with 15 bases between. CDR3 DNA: TGCAGCGCCTCTAGCAGACTCCGGGAGCTGTTTTTT. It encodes CSASSRLRELFF.

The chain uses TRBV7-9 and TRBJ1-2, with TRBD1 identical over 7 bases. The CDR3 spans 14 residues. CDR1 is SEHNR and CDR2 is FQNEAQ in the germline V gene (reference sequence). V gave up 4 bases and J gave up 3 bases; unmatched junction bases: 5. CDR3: CASSSGTAHYGYTF. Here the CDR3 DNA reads TGTGCCAGCAGCTCGGGGACAGCGCACTATGGCTACACCTTC.

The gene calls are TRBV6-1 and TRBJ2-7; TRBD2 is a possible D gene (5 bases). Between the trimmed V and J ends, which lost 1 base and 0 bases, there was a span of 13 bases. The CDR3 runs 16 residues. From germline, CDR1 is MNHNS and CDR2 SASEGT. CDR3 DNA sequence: TGTGCCAGCAGTGAAGTCCTTAGCGTAAGCTCCTACGAGCAGTACTTC. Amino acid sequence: CASSEVLSVSSYEQYF.

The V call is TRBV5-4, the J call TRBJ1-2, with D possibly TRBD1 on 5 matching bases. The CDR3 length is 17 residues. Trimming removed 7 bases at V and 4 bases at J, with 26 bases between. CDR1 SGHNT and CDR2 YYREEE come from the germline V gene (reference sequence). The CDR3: CASGGNLKARLRYGYTF. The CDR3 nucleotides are TGTGCCAGCGGGGGGAATTTGAAGGCCCGTCTGCGCTATGGCTACACCTTC.

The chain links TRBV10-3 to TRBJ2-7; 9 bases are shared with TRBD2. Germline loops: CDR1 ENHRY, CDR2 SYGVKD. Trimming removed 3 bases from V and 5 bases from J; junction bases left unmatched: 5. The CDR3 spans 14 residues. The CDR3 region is CAISEGLAGNEQYF. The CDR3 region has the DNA TGTGCCATCAGTGAAGGGCTAGCGGGAAACGAGCAGTACTTC.

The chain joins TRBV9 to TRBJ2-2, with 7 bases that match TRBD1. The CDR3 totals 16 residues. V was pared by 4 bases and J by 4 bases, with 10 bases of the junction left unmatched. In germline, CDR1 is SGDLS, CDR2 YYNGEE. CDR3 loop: CASSINRGGGTGELFF. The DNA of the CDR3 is TGTGCCAGCAGCATAAACAGGGGTGGGGGCACCGGGGAGCTGTTTTTT.

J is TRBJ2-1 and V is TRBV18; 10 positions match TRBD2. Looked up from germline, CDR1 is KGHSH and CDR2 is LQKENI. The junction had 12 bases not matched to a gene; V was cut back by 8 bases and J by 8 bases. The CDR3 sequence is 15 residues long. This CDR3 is CASTHQREGLDEQFF. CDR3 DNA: TGTGCCAGCACCCACCAGCGGGAGGGCCTGGATGAGCAGTTCTTC.

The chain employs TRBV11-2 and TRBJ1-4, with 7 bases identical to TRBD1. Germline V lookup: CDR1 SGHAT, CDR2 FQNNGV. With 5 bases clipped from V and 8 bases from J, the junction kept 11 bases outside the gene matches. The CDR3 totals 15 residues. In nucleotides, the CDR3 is TGTGCCAGCAGCCCGCGACAGGGTCGAGGGGAAAAACTGTTTTTT. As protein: CASSPRQGRGEKLFF.

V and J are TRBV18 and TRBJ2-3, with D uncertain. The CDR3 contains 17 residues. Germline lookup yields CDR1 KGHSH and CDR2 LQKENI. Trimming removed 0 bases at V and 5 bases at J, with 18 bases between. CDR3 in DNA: TGTGCCAGCTCACCACCGATCGGTAACCCGGCCGGAGATACGCAGTATTTT. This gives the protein CASSPPIGNPAGDTQYF. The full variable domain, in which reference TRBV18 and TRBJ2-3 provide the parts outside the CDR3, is NAGVMQNPRHLVRRRGQEARLRCSPMKGHSHVYWYRQLPEEGLKFMVYLQKENIIDESGMPKERFSAEFPKEGPSILRIQQVVRGDSAAYFCASSPPIGNPAGDTQYFGPGTRLTVL.

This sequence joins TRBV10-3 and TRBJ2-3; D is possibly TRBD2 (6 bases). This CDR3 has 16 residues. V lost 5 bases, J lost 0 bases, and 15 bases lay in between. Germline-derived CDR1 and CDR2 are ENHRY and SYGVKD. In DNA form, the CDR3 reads TGTGCCATCAGTACCCCGGTAGCGGAGAGCACAGATACGCAGTATTTT. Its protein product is CAISTPVAESTDTQYF.

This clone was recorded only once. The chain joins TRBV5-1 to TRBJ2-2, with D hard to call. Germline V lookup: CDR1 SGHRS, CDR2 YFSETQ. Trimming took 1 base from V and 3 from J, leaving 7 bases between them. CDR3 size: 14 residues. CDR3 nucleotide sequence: TGCGCCAGCAGCTTGCGTTGGGACACCGGGGAGCTGTTTTTT. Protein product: CASSLRWDTGELFF.

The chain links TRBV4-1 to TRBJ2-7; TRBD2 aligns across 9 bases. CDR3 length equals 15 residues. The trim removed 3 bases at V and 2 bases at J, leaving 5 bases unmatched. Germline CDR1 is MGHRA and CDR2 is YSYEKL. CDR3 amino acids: CASSHGLASTYEQYF. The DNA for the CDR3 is TGCGCCAGCAGCCACGGACTAGCGAGCACCTACGAGCAGTACTTC.

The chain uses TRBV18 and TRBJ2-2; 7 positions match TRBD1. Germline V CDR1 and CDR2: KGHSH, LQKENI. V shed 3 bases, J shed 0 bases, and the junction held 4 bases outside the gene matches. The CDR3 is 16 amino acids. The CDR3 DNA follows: TGTGCCAGCTCACCGGTAGGGGGCGCGAACACCGGGGAGCTGTTTTTT. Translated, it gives CASSPVGGANTGELFF.